The rows below give T cell receptor beta chains drawn from one sample of a study of early T cells in non-severe SARS-CoV-2 infection. TCRdb analysed the 5' RACE reads with MiXCR anew, one entry per CDR3 protein. The sample has tens of thousands of distinct CDR3 sequences, roughly 13% seen once. Input material: whole blood. These receptors originate from an adult who was a healthcare worker with PCR-confirmed SARS-CoV-2 infection or an uninfected control (not recorded which). The CDR3 runs from the conserved cysteine through the conserved F or W. A D gene is named only where the DNA matches it firmly. Expanded clones are given a class, and other clones once, few, many or no size at all.

v_call	d_call	j_call	clone_size	cdr3_length	cdr3_nt	cdr3_aa
TRBV2	TRBD2	TRBJ2-1	.	19	TGTGCCAGCAGTCCCCCCCCCTCACTAGCGGGGTTTGCCTACAATGAGCAGTTCTTC	CASSPPPSLAGFAYNEQFF
TRBV6-5	.	TRBJ1-1	many	13	TGTGCCAGCAGCCCGTTGAGGGACACTGAAGCTTTCTTT	CASSPLRDTEAFF
TRBV6-2/TRBV6-3	.	TRBJ2-7	many	13	TGTGCCAGCAGTGACGGGACACGCTACGAGCAGTACTTC	CASSDGTRYEQYF
TRBV25-1	TRBD1	TRBJ2-3	many	15	TGTGCCAGCAGTGTTACAGGGGGCTGGGCAGATACGCAGTATTTT	CASSVTGGWADTQYF
TRBV9	TRBD1	TRBJ2-2	.	15	TGTGCCAGCAGACTCCGGGACAGCTACACCGGGGAGCTGTTTTTT	CASRLRDSYTGELFF
TRBV20-1	TRBD2	TRBJ2-7	few	15	TGCAGTGCTGGCCGACTAGCGGGGGAATCCTACGAGCAGTACTTC	CSAGRLAGESYEQYF
TRBV12-3/TRBV12-4	.	TRBJ2-1	.	12	TGTGCCAGCAGCCCCGGCGTTGGTGGGCAGTTCTTC	CASSPGVGGQFF
TRBV6-5	.	TRBJ2-1	.	14	TGTGCCAGCGGATCTATCGGGACCTACAATGAGCAGTTCTTC	CASGSIGTYNEQFF
TRBV4-1	.	TRBJ2-5	many	14	TGCGCCAGCAGCCAAGTGGACAAACAAGAGACCCAGTACTTC	CASSQVDKQETQYF
TRBV30	.	TRBJ2-3	.	16	TGTGCCTGGAGTCCATTTAGTACGCGGAGCACAGATACGCAGTATTTT	CAWSPFSTRSTDTQYF
TRBV20-1	.	TRBJ2-5	.	13	TGCAGTGCTGACCAGGGGAACCAAGAGACCCAGTACTTC	CSADQGNQETQYF
TRBV6-5	TRBD1	TRBJ2-1	.	14	TGTGCCAGCAGTCGGACAGGGCCGCACAATGAGCAGTTCTTC	CASSRTGPHNEQFF
TRBV20-1	.	TRBJ1-1	.	15	TGCAGTGCTAGAGATTCGATGGGGGTCGTCACTGAAGCTTTCTTT	CSARDSMGVVTEAFF
TRBV6-2/TRBV6-3	TRBD1	TRBJ2-3	many	14	TGTGCCAGCAGAGGGGGCTTAGCAGCAGATACGCAGTATTTT	CASRGGLAADTQYF
TRBV5-1	TRBD2	TRBJ2-3	.	14	TGCGCCAGCGCTGCGGGGGGCTCGACAGATACGCAGTATTTT	CASAAGGSTDTQYF
TRBV29-1	.	TRBJ2-7	.	12	TGCAGCGTTGATGCAGGAATCGACGAGCAGTACTTC	CSVDAGIDEQYF
TRBV18	.	TRBJ2-3	.	12	TGTGCCAGCTCCCAACCGGGAACTACGCAGTATTTT	CASSQPGTTQYF
TRBV18	.	TRBJ2-1	many	13	TGTGCCAGCTCACCATTGGTATCGAGTGAGCAGTTCTTC	CASSPLVSSEQFF
TRBV29-1	TRBD1	TRBJ1-1	.	13	TGCAGCGGGACACAGGGGGAATGGACTGAAGCTTTCTTT	CSGTQGEWTEAFF
TRBV29-1	.	TRBJ2-1	many	13	TGCAGCGTTGCCACCGACTCCTACAATGAGCAGTTCTTC	CSVATDSYNEQFF
TRBV10-3	TRBD2	TRBJ2-2	many	15	TGTGCCATCAGCGGGACTAGCGGGAGTATGGTGGAGCTGTTTTTT	CAISGTSGSMVELFF
TRBV6-6	TRBD2	TRBJ2-2	.	15	TGTGCCAGCAGCCGTCGGACTAGCCTCGGCGGGGAGCTGTTTTTT	CASSRRTSLGGELFF
TRBV27	TRBD1	TRBJ1-1	many	13	TGTGCCAGCAGTTGGGGACAGGGGACTGAAGCTTTCTTT	CASSWGQGTEAFF
TRBV2	TRBD2	TRBJ2-3	many	15	TGTGCCAGCAGTGAACTAGCGGGGGACACAGATACGCAGTATTTT	CASSELAGDTDTQYF
TRBV6-6	TRBD2	TRBJ2-7	many	17	TGTGCCAGCAGTCGCGTCCTCCTAGCGGATAACCCCTACGAGCAGTACTTC	CASSRVLLADNPYEQYF
TRBV9	TRBD2	TRBJ2-5	few	15	TGTGCCAGCAGCGTAGATAGCGGGTTCCTTGAGACCCAGTACTTC	CASSVDSGFLETQYF
TRBV7-9	.	TRBJ2-3	.	14	TGTGCCAGCAGCTTATCACTAGAAGGGGATACGCAGTATTTT	CASSLSLEGDTQYF
TRBV7-9	.	TRBJ2-5	many	11	TGTGCCAGCAGCTTGTATGAGACCCAGTACTTC	CASSLYETQYF
TRBV2	.	TRBJ2-7	many	13	TGTGCCAGCGGAGGAGACCAGGGGTACGAGCAGTACTTC	CASGGDQGYEQYF
TRBV7-9	.	TRBJ2-6	few	15	TGTGCCAGCGCATTTGGGGCCTCTGGGGCCAACGTCCTGACTTTC	CASAFGASGANVLTF
TRBV6-1	.	TRBJ1-6	many	15	TGTGCCAGCAGTGAAACGATAGGGGTGGGCTCACCCCTCCACTTT	CASSETIGVGSPLHF
TRBV5-6	.	TRBJ2-1	many	13	TGTGCCAGCAGCTTGGGACTAAATACAGAGCAGTTCTTC	CASSLGLNTEQFF
TRBV7-2	TRBD1	TRBJ2-3	.	16	TGTGCCAGCAGCCGATTGCCGGGACAGGGCACAGATACGCAGTATTTT	CASSRLPGQGTDTQYF
TRBV30	.	TRBJ2-2	.	15	TGTGCCTGGGCTCCGCGAGCACGAACCTCCGGGGAGCTGTTTTTT	CAWAPRARTSGELFF